This T cell receptor beta chain was sequenced during a study of shared clonotypes between healthy human individuals. Clones were read by immunoSEQ multiplex PCR, and TCRdb kept only the in-frame ones, dropping some. The data show 1,400,000 or so clones, approximately 98.5% seen once. V dropped 4 bases and J dropped 0; count of bases not matched to a gene: 6. Germline V lookup: CDR1 SGHRS, CDR2 YFSETQ. The CDR3 is 17 amino acids. Sequencing was carried out using naive CD4+ T cells sorted from blood. The subset was: CD45RA+ positively selected. The TCR comes from a man under 40 in good health. The rearrangement uses TRBV5-1 and TRBJ2-7, with 14 bases matching TRBD2. DNA for the CDR3: TGCGCCAGCAGCCCGGGACTAGCGGGAGTTCCCTCCTACGAGCAGTACTTC. Protein: CASSPGLAGVPSYEQYF.